The sequence of this T cell receptor (beta chain) was determined in a study of blood T cell repertoires in COVID-19 (TCRdb year 2020). With respect to the entire study: The collaborator samples originated in the United States, Italy and Spain and spanned the acute and convalescent phases of COVID-19. The material from the prospective study consisted of cDNA or gDNA derived from T cells, B-cell-depleted T cells, or PBMCs. The dataset comprised deeply sampled blood TCRbeta repertoires from subjects exposed to, actively infected with, or recovered from COVID-19. The repertoires were released in a freely available public database intended as a resource for research on the immune response to SARS-CoV-2. The samples were drawn from two sources: the first 160 participants of the ongoing ImmuneRACE study, and 1,200 or so subjects contributed by 6 global collaborators. A de-identified subject ID, COVID-19 status, age in years and sex were almost always included in the sample metadata. Where HLA class I and class II types were available, the types were taken from metadata supplied by the sample provider, not from assay-based typing.

The collaborating institutions used their own protocols to collect whole blood in K2EDTA tubes. For TCRbeta analysis, collaborators shipped samples as frozen whole blood, isolated PBMCs, or DNA extracted from either of those sample types. For this clone: No cognate antigen has been identified for it. There are no base qualities to consult, and no much larger clone falls within one base.

Summary of the overall study and its limitations: How much clinical and demographic metadata was included differed by source and by participant, and the metadata was provided uncurated.

The immunoSEQ Assay, a bias-controlled multiplex PCR, was used to amplify TCRbeta CDR3 regions from genomic DNA. The original methods were these. The number of nucleated cells in each sample was estimated from the amplification of reference gene primers within the assay. To quantify the absolute abundance of each unique TCRbeta CDR3 rearrangement, sequence reads were collapsed and filtered. For each sample, productive Simpson clonality was calculated as the square root of Simpson's diversity index over productive rearrangements. TCRdb stores this immuneACCESS table with in-frame sequences only. Part of the clones is absent; in the studies checked, under half of the shortfall reflects unresolved V genes, and no reason is known for the rest. Clonal size and the V and J genes are those of that table, whereas D and trimming came from the DNA. The sample includes some 320,000 clones, with 85% observed a single time. The ten largest clones capture around 6.9% of the sample.

The TCR sequence derives from a human donor in a cohort sampled during active COVID-19. Sequencing was carried out using peripheral blood.

The sequenced DNA is TGTGCCAGCAGCCCCGGGATTAGCTCCTACGAGCAGTACTTC. It translates to CASSPGISSYEQYF. Recombination joined TRBV27 with TRBJ2-7; possibly the D gene is TRBD2, per 5 matching bases. From its cysteine to its phenylalanine, the CDR3 spans 14 amino acids. The retained sequence is limited to the CDR3, 42 bases, with the frame set at the first base. Trimming takes 6 bases from V and 0 bases from J, and the germline ends sit 12 bases apart. As encoded in the germline V gene (reference sequence), CDR1 is MNHEY while CDR2 is SMNVEV.